What follows are 6 T cell receptor beta chains derived from one specimen sequenced in a study of regulatory dendritic cells for organ transplantation. Profiled with immunoSEQ multiplex PCR; TCRdb holds only in-frame clones, not every one. Of around 30,000 clones detected, roughly 80% appear once; the ten largest clones hold around 0.1%. Material: naive CD4+ T cells from blood. Documented subset: CD45RA+ naive T cells. The receptors shown here come from a human donor in good health.

The CDR3 is CASRAGSQGNEQFF. The CDR3 nucleotides read TGTGCCAGCAGAGCCGGGTCCCAAGGCAATGAGCAGTTCTTC. The chain carries TRBV9 and TRBJ2-1; D unclear. Germline V gene lookup returns CDR1 SGDLS and CDR2 YYNGEE. This CDR3 region has 14 residues. Trimming took 5 bases from V and 6 from J, leaving 15 bases between them.

This clone appeared once. The V and J genes are TRBV5-1 and TRBJ1-1; a possible D gene is TRBD1 (6 bases). The V gene lost 3 bases and the J gene lost 1 base, with 22 bases spanning the gap. The CDR3 contains 18 residues. The germline V gene encodes CDR1 SGHRS and CDR2 YFSETQ. Here the CDR3 DNA reads TGCGCCAGCAGCTCGCAGCTACAGGGTTTCCGGAAGAACACTGAAGCTTTCTTT. Translation gives CASSSQLQGFRKNTEAFF.

This chain links TRBV7-2 with TRBJ2-1; 13 nucleotides agree with TRBD2. The V gene end was trimmed by 5 bases and the J gene end by 7 bases; junction bases not matched to a gene: 5. This CDR3 has 15 amino acids. The germline V gene has CDR1 SGHTA and CDR2 FQGNSA. The CDR3 loop is CASSRWTSGRNEQFF. In DNA form, the CDR3 reads TGTGCCAGCAGCCGCTGGACTAGCGGGAGAAATGAGCAGTTCTTC.

The genes are TRBV5-1 and TRBJ1-6, with 8 bases lining up with TRBD1. Germline V gives CDR1 SGHRS, CDR2 YFSETQ. This CDR3 is built from 15 residues. The V segment lost 0 bases and the J segment 7 bases; nucleotides outside the gene matches: 3. In DNA, the CDR3 is TGCGCCAGCAGCTTGGGGGGGACAGGAAATTCACCCCTCCACTTT. This encodes CASSLGGTGNSPLHF.

This clone is a singleton in its sample. The genes are TRBV6-6 and TRBJ2-6; the D is unclear. Germline V CDR1 and CDR2: MNHNY, SVGAGI (reference sequence). Trimming took 10 bases from V and 3 from J, leaving 16 bases between them. There are 15 residues in the CDR3. In nucleotides, the CDR3 is TGTGCCACCAGAGCCCCAGGTGATGGGGCCAACGTCCTGACTTTC. Translating it yields CATRAPGDGANVLTF.

The gene calls are TRBV6-1 and TRBJ2-6, with D possibly being TRBD1 (5 bases). The CDR3 is 14 residues long. V was clipped by 3 bases and J by 5 bases, with 8 bases between them. Germline V gene data show CDR1 as MNHNS and CDR2 as SASEGT. The CDR3 protein is CASSDRGRANVLTF. The DNA of the CDR3 is TGTGCCAGCAGTGATAGGGGAAGGGCCAACGTCCTGACTTTC.